These 10 T cell receptor beta chains were sequenced from one sample in a study of PD-1 blockade in classical Hodgkin lymphoma. Data came from immunoSEQ multiplex PCR; TCRdb stores just in-frame clones and leaves some out. The sample shows more than 60,000 clones, roughly nine tenths of them seen only once. With no exception, relapse followed autologous stem cell transplantation in all patients, and brentuximab vedotin exposure varied. Sequenced material: peripheral blood mononuclear cells (PBMCs), taken at baseline. Every receptor here comes from a human donor with classical Hodgkin lymphoma.

In nucleotides, the CDR3 is TGCGCCAGCAGCCAAGGGACAGGGGGGGATTCACCCCTCCACTTT. It codes for CASSQGTGGDSPLHF. The chain joins TRBV5-1 to TRBJ1-6; TRBD1 matches 11 bases. CDR3 length: 15 amino acids. Germline CDR1 SGHRS, CDR2 YFSETQ. Unmatched junction bases numbered 5, after V lost 4 bases and J lost 8 bases.

V and J are TRBV19 and TRBJ2-3; 10 bases line up with TRBD2. Trimming took 9 bases from V and 3 from J; bases not matched to a gene: 6. The CDR3 totals 14 residues. CDR1 is LNHDA, CDR2 SQIVND, per germline (reference sequence). The CDR3 region has the DNA TGTGCCAGCTCTAGCGGGAGTACGACAGATACGCAGTATTTT. It translates to CASSSGSTTDTQYF.

V is TRBV28 and J is TRBJ2-5; 8 nucleotides agree with TRBD1. V lost 6 bases, J lost 4 bases, and 10 bases stayed unmatched. This CDR3 comprises 15 residues. The germline V gene has CDR1 MDHEN and CDR2 SYDVKM. In DNA form, the CDR3 reads TGTGCCAGCAGAGACAGGGGACCCGGGGTAGAGACCCAGTACTTC. The encoded protein is CASRDRGPGVETQYF.

The V gene is TRBV11-2, the J gene TRBJ1-3, with D uncertain. This CDR3 has 15 residues. Looked up from germline, CDR1 is SGHAT and CDR2 is FQNNGV. The germline V and J ends were trimmed by 1 base and 0 bases, with 7 bases remaining between them. The CDR3 region is CASSLARASGNTIYF. The DNA for the CDR3 is TGTGCCAGCAGCTTAGCACGGGCCTCTGGAAACACCATATATTTT.

This clone showed up just once. The J gene is TRBJ2-2, the V gene TRBV5-4; the D is unclear. The CDR3 covers 13 residues. V lost 0 bases and J lost 4, with 4 bases in between. Per the germline V gene, CDR1 is SGHNT and CDR2 is YYREEE (reference sequence). In DNA, the CDR3 is TGTGCCAGCAGCTTGGCCGGCACCGGGGAGCTGTTTTTT. As protein: CASSLAGTGELFF.

V and J are TRBV5-1 and TRBJ1-4; 7 bases are a match to TRBD1. CDR3 length: 16 residues. Germline V gives CDR1 SGHRS, CDR2 YFSETQ. V was clipped by 5 bases and J by 2 bases; unmatched bases: 9. The CDR3 region has the DNA TGCGCCAGCAGGACGGGGACAGCCGACACTAATGAAAAACTGTTTTTT. This translates into CASRTGTADTNEKLFF.

The chain links TRBV18 to TRBJ2-3, with D hard to call. Germline V gene sequence: CDR1 KGHSH, CDR2 LQKENI. The CDR3 runs 13 residues. V lost 3 bases and J lost 5, with 9 bases in between. Written as DNA, the CDR3 is TGTGCCAGCTCACCTAACGCCCAAGATACGCAGTATTTT. This codes for CASSPNAQDTQYF.

J is TRBJ2-7 and V is TRBV9; D remains unclear. V was trimmed by 3 bases and J by 2 bases, leaving 15 bases between them. Germline V lookup: CDR1 SGDLS, CDR2 YYNGEE. The CDR3 extends over 15 amino acids. CDR3 in amino acids: CASSEDVPGAYEQYF. For the CDR3, the DNA is TGTGCCAGCAGCGAGGACGTCCCCGGCGCCTACGAGCAGTACTTC. Filled out from reference TRBV9 and TRBJ2-7, the complete variable domain reads DSGVTQTPKHLITATGQRVTLRCSPRSGDLSVYWYQQSLDQGLQFLIQYYNGEERAKGNILERFSAQQFPDLHSELNLSSLELGDSALYFCASSEDVPGAYEQYFGPGTRLTVT.

V gene TRBV6-6 combines with J gene TRBJ2-7, with 9 bases fitting TRBD1. The junction had 6 bases not matched to a gene; V was cut back by 4 bases and J by 5 bases. Germline V lookup: CDR1 MNHNY, CDR2 SVGAGI (reference sequence). The CDR3 is made up of 14 amino acids. The CDR3 nucleotides are TGTGCCAGCAGTTCCGGGACAGGGTACCACGAGCAGTACTTC. It codes for CASSSGTGYHEQYF.

This rearrangement joins TRBV27 to TRBJ2-1, with 8 bases lining up with TRBD2. The germline gives CDR1 MNHEY, CDR2 SMNVEV (reference sequence). The CDR3 loop spans 19 amino acids. V was clipped by 1 base and J by 7 bases; unmatched bases: 18. The CDR3 loop reads CASSLFATSATPEGNEQFF. The CDR3 DNA reads TGTGCCAGCAGTTTATTCGCGACTAGCGCCACCCCCGAGGGGAATGAGCAGTTCTTC.